Listed below are T cell receptor beta chains from one sample, sequenced in a study of blood T cell repertoires in COVID-19. Some clones are missing from TCRdb's copy, which holds only in-frame ones; the method was immunoSEQ multiplex PCR. The sample has 59,000 or so clones; 81% are singletons. Sample: peripheral blood. These receptors were obtained from a woman of 80 years or more with active or convalescent COVID-19. The CDR3 runs from the conserved cysteine through the conserved F or W. Each record gives: clone size, D gene, J gene, V gene, CDR3 protein, CDR3 DNA. The D gene is left open where the match is weak. The size field is filled for only some rows; it gives once, few, many or a size class.

abundance: -
d_gene: TRBD2
j_gene: TRBJ2-3
v_gene: TRBV5-1
CDR3aa: CASSPKTLAGFTQYF
CDR3nt: TGCGCCAGCAGCCCTAAGACACTAGCGGGGTTTACGCAGTATTTT

abundance: -
d_gene: TRBD2
j_gene: TRBJ2-1
v_gene: TRBV5-1
CDR3aa: CASSPGLAGGNINEQFF
CDR3nt: TGCGCCAGCAGCCCGGGACTAGCGGGGGGGAACATCAATGAGCAGTTCTTC

abundance: once
d_gene: -
j_gene: TRBJ1-6
v_gene: TRBV16
CDR3aa: CASSQSEGSSFGSPLHF
CDR3nt: TGTGCCAGCAGCCAATCGGAGGGGAGTTCATTTGGTTCACCCCTCCACTTT

abundance: -
d_gene: -
j_gene: TRBJ1-5
v_gene: TRBV5-3
CDR3aa: CARSLDRVEYSNQPQHF
CDR3nt: TGTGCCAGAAGCTTGGACAGGGTCGAGTATAGCAATCAGCCCCAGCATTTT

abundance: -
d_gene: -
j_gene: TRBJ2-3
v_gene: TRBV14
CDR3aa: CASRYRGAVTDTQYF
CDR3nt: TGTGCCAGCAGATATCGGGGGGCCGTCACAGATACGCAGTATTTT

abundance: -
d_gene: -
j_gene: TRBJ2-3
v_gene: TRBV7-2
CDR3aa: CASSYYSSSTDTQYF
CDR3nt: TGTGCCAGCAGCTATTACAGCTCCAGCACAGATACGCAGTATTTT

abundance: -
d_gene: -
j_gene: TRBJ2-7
v_gene: TRBV4-1
CDR3aa: CASSQEEGRGNYEQYF
CDR3nt: TGCGCCAGCAGCCAAGAGGAGGGACGGGGGAACTACGAGCAGTACTTC

abundance: -
d_gene: TRBD1
j_gene: TRBJ1-1
v_gene: TRBV5-8
CDR3aa: CASSLGRGRTEAFF
CDR3nt: TGTGCCAGCAGCTTGGGCAGGGGGAGGACTGAAGCTTTCTTT

abundance: once
d_gene: TRBD2
j_gene: TRBJ2-1
v_gene: TRBV6-5
CDR3aa: CASSYFGLAGPNEQFF
CDR3nt: TGTGCCAGCAGTTACTTTGGACTAGCGGGGCCCAATGAGCAGTTCTTC

abundance: -
d_gene: -
j_gene: TRBJ1-2
v_gene: TRBV7-3
CDR3aa: CASSLGGGYGYTF
CDR3nt: TGTGCCAGCAGCTTAGGGGGCGGCTATGGCTACACCTTC

abundance: few
d_gene: TRBD1
j_gene: TRBJ1-1
v_gene: TRBV19
CDR3aa: CASSIGDRAVTEAFF
CDR3nt: TGTGCCAGTAGTATAGGGGACAGGGCGGTCACTGAAGCTTTCTTT

abundance: once
d_gene: -
j_gene: TRBJ2-7
v_gene: TRBV2
CDR3aa: CASNRDVSYEQYF
CDR3nt: TGTGCCAGCAACAGGGACGTCTCCTACGAGCAGTACTTC

abundance: many
d_gene: TRBD1
j_gene: TRBJ2-5
v_gene: TRBV6-4
CDR3aa: CASSWDSKETQYF
CDR3nt: TGTGCCAGCAGCTGGGACAGCAAAGAGACCCAGTACTTC

abundance: -
d_gene: -
j_gene: TRBJ2-7
v_gene: TRBV7-5
CDR3aa: CARSLMDPRRGRSYEQYF
CDR3nt: TGTGCCAGAAGCTTAATGGACCCTCGACGGGGTAGATCCTACGAGCAGTACTTC

abundance: -
d_gene: -
j_gene: TRBJ2-5
v_gene: TRBV9
CDR3aa: CASSAAGIQETQYF
CDR3nt: TGTGCCAGCAGCGCCGCGGGCATCCAAGAGACCCAGTACTTC

abundance: -
d_gene: TRBD1
j_gene: TRBJ1-2
v_gene: TRBV2
CDR3aa: CASSHETGGGYTF
CDR3nt: TGTGCCAGCAGCCACGAGACAGGGGGTGGCTACACCTTC

abundance: -
d_gene: -
j_gene: TRBJ1-5
v_gene: TRBV7-2
CDR3aa: CASSLVWASNQPQHF
CDR3nt: TGTGCCAGCAGCTTAGTTTGGGCAAGCAATCAGCCCCAGCATTTT

abundance: once
d_gene: TRBD1
j_gene: TRBJ1-1
v_gene: TRBV2
CDR3aa: CASSENPGGTEAFF
CDR3nt: TGTGCCAGCAGTGAAAATCCAGGGGGCACTGAAGCTTTCTTT

abundance: -
d_gene: TRBD1
j_gene: TRBJ2-2
v_gene: TRBV7-9
CDR3aa: CASSPRDRGNTGELFF
CDR3nt: TGTGCCAGCAGCCCCCGGGACAGGGGAAATACCGGGGAGCTGTTTTTT

abundance: -
d_gene: TRBD1
j_gene: TRBJ1-6
v_gene: TRBV6-5
CDR3aa: CASSPRGQDSPLHF
CDR3nt: TGTGCCAGCAGCCCCAGGGGGCAGGATTCACCCCTCCACTTT

abundance: few
d_gene: -
j_gene: TRBJ1-2
v_gene: TRBV19
CDR3aa: CASGIQATNYGYTF
CDR3nt: TGTGCCAGTGGGATACAGGCTACTAACTATGGCTACACCTTC

abundance: -
d_gene: -
j_gene: TRBJ2-3
v_gene: TRBV7-9
CDR3aa: CASSFVRVATDTQYF
CDR3nt: TGTGCCAGCAGCTTTGTCAGGGTTGCCACAGATACGCAGTATTTT

abundance: -
d_gene: -
j_gene: TRBJ2-4
v_gene: TRBV4-3
CDR3aa: CASSQAGAGNIQYF
CDR3nt: TGCGCCAGCAGCCAAGCAGGGGCCGGAAACATTCAGTACTTC

abundance: few
d_gene: -
j_gene: TRBJ2-7
v_gene: TRBV9
CDR3aa: CASSASGGTGPYEQYF
CDR3nt: TGTGCCAGCAGCGCATCCGGGGGAACAGGTCCCTACGAGCAGTACTTC

abundance: -
d_gene: -
j_gene: TRBJ1-4
v_gene: TRBV18
CDR3aa: CASSPTSGDEKLFF
CDR3nt: TGTGCCAGCTCACCGACATCCGGGGATGAAAAACTGTTTTTT

abundance: -
d_gene: -
j_gene: TRBJ1-1
v_gene: TRBV6-5
CDR3aa: CASSSRSEAFF
CDR3nt: TGTGCCAGCAGCTCTAGGTCTGAAGCTTTCTTT

abundance: -
d_gene: TRBD2
j_gene: TRBJ2-1
v_gene: TRBV7-8
CDR3aa: CASSLVTSGGSSYNEQFF
CDR3nt: TGTGCCAGCAGCTTAGTTACTAGCGGGGGGAGCTCCTACAATGAGCAGTTCTTC

abundance: once
d_gene: TRBD2
j_gene: TRBJ2-7
v_gene: TRBV2
CDR3aa: CASSASGGALGEQYF
CDR3nt: TGTGCCAGCAGTGCTAGCGGGGGGGCTTTGGGCGAGCAGTACTTC

abundance: few
d_gene: -
j_gene: TRBJ1-6
v_gene: TRBV6-5
CDR3aa: CASSYRAGDSPLHF
CDR3nt: TGTGCCAGCAGTTACAGAGCGGGCGATTCACCCCTCCACTTT

abundance: -
d_gene: TRBD1
j_gene: TRBJ2-1
v_gene: TRBV24-1
CDR3aa: CATSDLGQGGFNEQFF
CDR3nt: TGTGCCACCAGTGATCTGGGACAGGGGGGATTTAATGAGCAGTTCTTC

abundance: -
d_gene: -
j_gene: TRBJ1-4
v_gene: TRBV6-5
CDR3aa: CASSYGGATNEKLFF
CDR3nt: TGTGCCAGCAGTTACGGCGGAGCAACTAATGAAAAACTGTTTTTT

abundance: once
d_gene: -
j_gene: TRBJ1-3
v_gene: TRBV27
CDR3aa: CASSLTPGSGNTIYF
CDR3nt: TGTGCCAGCAGTTTAACCCCGGGATCTGGAAACACCATATATTTT

abundance: -
d_gene: -
j_gene: TRBJ1-3
v_gene: TRBV2
CDR3aa: CARGRYGNTIYF
CDR3nt: TGTGCCCGGGGGAGGTACGGAAACACCATATATTTT

abundance: -
d_gene: -
j_gene: TRBJ2-7
v_gene: TRBV28
CDR3aa: CASSLDILGSYEQYF
CDR3nt: TGTGCCAGCAGTTTGGACATCTTAGGATCCTACGAGCAGTACTTC

abundance: few
d_gene: TRBD2
j_gene: TRBJ2-7
v_gene: TRBV5-1
CDR3aa: CASSPTSGARDEQYF
CDR3nt: TGCGCCAGCAGCCCGACTAGCGGGGCCCGGGACGAGCAGTACTTC

abundance: -
d_gene: -
j_gene: TRBJ2-1
v_gene: TRBV7-9
CDR3aa: CASSLEQNSYNEQFF
CDR3nt: TGTGCCAGCAGCTTAGAACAGAACTCCTACAATGAGCAGTTCTTC